The 22 T cell receptor beta chains reported below all come from one sample, sequenced in a study of T-cell reconstitution after alpha-beta-depleted transplantation in children. Preparation of the TCRbeta library involved a method that used unique molecular identifiers. Each CDR3 protein is one row after TCRdb ran MiXCR on the PCR reads. The table lists 280,000 or so distinct CDR3 sequences, roughly 11% of them singletons. Sequenced here: peripheral blood, sampled 180 days after TCRalphabeta/CD19-depleted stem cell transplant. The receptor set was obtained from a male patient aged 2-15 years who had a stem cell transplant for chronic granulomatous disease, so the T cells may come from the graft donor.

This chain uses TRBV19 with TRBJ1-2, with 12 bases identical to TRBD1. CDR3 length: 18 residues. Germline trimming cut 5 bases from V and 4 bases from J; bases unmatched to any gene: 14. The germline V gene encodes CDR1 LNHDA and CDR2 SQIVND (reference sequence). The CDR3, as DNA: TGTGCCAGTAGTCCCTCCGGGACAGGGGGCCTGCTTGGCTATGGCTACACCTTC. Translated: CASSPSGTGGLLGYGYTF.

This clonotype was detected many times. The rearrangement uses TRBV12-3 or TRBV12-4 and TRBJ1-1; tentatively, D is TRBD1 (6 bases). Trimming stripped 6 bases from V and 3 bases from J, with 14 bases between. This CDR3 contains 14 residues. CDR3 residues: CASSPGQTYTEAFF. Written as DNA, the CDR3 is TGTGCCAGCAGCCCCGGACAGACCTACACTGAAGCTTTCTTT.

This clonotype was detected ten times or more. The chain joins TRBV28 to TRBJ1-6, with 10 bases matching TRBD1. This CDR3 is 17 amino acids long. Losses at the gene ends were 6 bases for V and 0 bases for J; bases not matched to a gene: 5. The germline V gene has CDR1 MDHEN and CDR2 SYDVKM. The CDR3 nucleotides are TGTGCCAGCAGGGGACAGGGGACACGCTCCTATAATTCACCCCTCCACTTT. This gives the protein CASRGQGTRSYNSPLHF.

Concerning this clonotype: A much bigger clone sits one base away, suggesting this may be a read error. The chain's CDR3 is CASRRGQGALGGLFF. In DNA, the CDR3 is TGTGCCAGCAGGCGGGGACAGGGGGCCTTAGGGGGGCTGTTTTTT. The gene calls are TRBV12-3 or TRBV12-4 and TRBJ2-2, with TRBD1 identical over 12 bases. The CDR3 sequence is 15 residues long.

This clonotype was detected many times. This sequence joins TRBV7-6 and TRBJ2-1; TRBD2 matches 7 bases. The germline CDR1 and CDR2 sequences are SGHVS and FNYEAQ. The CDR3 loop spans 16 amino acids. Trimming took 5 bases from V and 4 from J; bases not matched to a gene: 11. In nucleotides, the CDR3 is TGTGCCAGCAGCCAGTCCGGGGAGGGGTTATACAATGAGCAGTTCTTC. Amino acids: CASSQSGEGLYNEQFF.

This clonotype was detected many times. The V gene is TRBV5-1, the J gene TRBJ2-3, with 7 bases identical to TRBD2. CDR1 and CDR2 from the germline V gene are SGHRS and YFSETQ. The CDR3 runs 16 residues. Losses at the gene ends were 5 bases for V and 2 bases for J; bases not matched to a gene: 11. DNA for the CDR3: TGCGCCAGCAGAAGAGAGGGACTACCCGACACAGATACGCAGTATTTT. Protein sequence: CASRREGLPDTDTQYF.

The chain employs TRBV19 and TRBJ2-1; D is undetermined. The V end was cut by 0 bases, the J end by 7 bases, with 7 bases between. The CDR3 covers 13 residues. Germline V gives CDR1 LNHDA, CDR2 SQIVND (reference sequence). The CDR3 sequence is CASSIELRNEQFF. CDR3 DNA sequence: TGTGCCAGTAGTATAGAGCTACGTAATGAGCAGTTCTTC.

Points on this clonotype: This may arise from a read error, as a much more abundant clone is one base away. The chain is built from TRBV12-3 or TRBV12-4 and TRBJ2-7; 7 bases match TRBD2. The trim removed 1 base at V and 5 bases at J, leaving 5 bases unmatched. The CDR3 is 14 amino acids. The CDR3 bases are TGTGCCAGCAGTTTAGGGACTAGTATTCACGAGCAGTACTTC. Translated: CASSLGTSIHEQYF.

This clonotype occurred many times. V usage is TRBV6-1 and J usage is TRBJ1-6, with D tentatively TRBD1 (6 bases). With 7 bases removed from V and 3 bases from J, the gap between germline ends came to 10 bases. Germline-derived CDR1 and CDR2 are MNHNS and SASEGT. This CDR3 comprises 14 residues. The CDR3 loop is CASKTQGYNSPLHF. Here the CDR3 DNA reads TGTGCCAGCAAAACACAGGGCTATAATTCACCCCTCCACTTT.

This clonotype was detected many times. The chain has TRBV5-1 and TRBJ2-2, with TRBD2 identical over 7 bases. The ends lost 5 bases at V and 7 bases at J; junction bases unmatched: 11. The CDR3 has 15 amino acids. CDR1 and CDR2 (germline): SGHRS, YFSETQ. The CDR3 protein is CASRSSGNDVGELFF. The DNA of the CDR3 is TGCGCCAGCAGGAGCAGCGGGAACGATGTCGGGGAGCTGTTTTTT.

This clonotype was seen at least ten times. The gene calls are TRBV11-2 and TRBJ2-6, with D perhaps being TRBD1 or TRBD2 (5 bases each). Germline CDR1 reads SGHAT; CDR2 reads FQNNGV. V was trimmed by 5 bases and J by 0 bases, leaving 20 bases between them. This CDR3 is built from 19 residues. CDR3: CASSGALGTVSSGANVLTF. The DNA for the CDR3 is TGTGCCAGCAGCGGGGCGCTCGGGACCGTGAGCTCTGGGGCCAACGTCCTGACTTTC.

This clonotype was detected many times. J is TRBJ2-2 and V is TRBV6-5; D is unclear. Looked up from germline, CDR1 is MNHEY and CDR2 is SVGAGI. The V end lost 3 bases, the J end lost 7 bases, and 12 bases lay between the germline ends. This CDR3 region has 14 residues. CDR3 DNA: TGTGCCAGCAGTTATCAGTCGCGCGGCGGGGAGCTGTTTTTT. Its translation is CASSYQSRGGELFF.

In its sample, this clonotype was seen many times. V gene TRBV5-1 combines with J gene TRBJ2-7; 9 nucleotides line up with TRBD1. Germline V gives CDR1 SGHRS, CDR2 YFSETQ. This CDR3 has 15 amino acids. The ends lost 2 bases at V and 1 base at J; junction bases unmatched: 4. The CDR3 nucleotides read TGCGCCAGCAGCTTCCGGACAGGGGCATCCTACGAGCAGTACTTC. Its protein is CASSFRTGASYEQYF.

The chain links TRBV14 to TRBJ2-7, with no clear D. The CDR3 spans 11 residues. V was cut by 5 bases and J by 7 bases, with 9 bases left in between. Germline CDR1 and CDR2: SGHDN and FVKESK. This CDR3 reads CASSTLGEQYF. The CDR3 nucleotides read TGTGCCAGCAGCACACTGGGGGAGCAGTACTTC.

In its sample, this clonotype was seen many times. This chain joins TRBV15 and TRBJ2-1; 8 nucleotides match TRBD2. The CDR3 is made up of 16 amino acids. V was clipped by 3 bases and J by 3 bases; unmatched bases: 7. From germline, CDR1 is LNHNV and CDR2 YYDKDF (reference sequence). CDR3 sequence reads: CATSSTLAEIYNEQFF. The CDR3 region has the DNA TGTGCCACCAGCAGCACACTAGCGGAGATCTACAATGAGCAGTTCTTC.

There are many counts of this clonotype. The V and J genes are TRBV5-1 and TRBJ2-5, with 9 bases fitting TRBD2. Trimming removed 3 bases from V and 4 bases from J; junction bases left unmatched: 7. The germline CDR1 and CDR2 sequences are SGHRS and YFSETQ. The CDR3 contains 15 residues. CDR3 nucleotides: TGCGCCAGCAGCTCCTCCGGGACTAGCATAGAGACCCAGTACTTC. Translation: CASSSSGTSIETQYF.

This clonotype was counted many times. The chain carries TRBV20-1 and TRBJ2-1, with D perhaps matching TRBD2 (5 bases). The germline V gene has CDR1 DFQATT and CDR2 SNEGSKA (reference sequence). This CDR3 region has 16 residues. Trimming took 0 bases from V and 2 from J, leaving 14 bases between them. CDR3 in DNA: TGCAGTGCTAGAGATGGGATGAGGGCCGCCTACAATGAGCAGTTCTTC. Protein: CSARDGMRAAYNEQFF.

This clonotype was observed many times. The genes are TRBV4-3 and TRBJ2-3, with D unresolved. V gave up 2 bases and J gave up 5 bases, with 5 bases separating them. The CDR3 runs to 12 residues. Germline V gene sequence: CDR1 LGHNA, CDR2 YSLEER. The CDR3 loop is CASSQRGDTQYF. The DNA of the CDR3 is TGCGCCAGCAGCCAACGCGGAGATACGCAGTATTTT.

This clonotype was detected many times. The chain couples TRBV7-9 to TRBJ2-7; TRBD2 matches at 9 bases. Germline CDR1 is SEHNR and CDR2 is FQNEAQ (reference sequence). CDR3 size: 16 residues. The V and J ends lost 1 base and 0 bases, in that order; junction bases with no gene match: 4. CDR3 in amino acids: CASSLDIAGASYEQYF. CDR3 nucleotide sequence: TGTGCCAGCAGCTTAGATATAGCGGGGGCCTCCTACGAGCAGTACTTC.

This clonotype has a count of ten or more. This sequence joins TRBV5-5 and TRBJ2-7; 8 bases are shared with TRBD1. The CDR3 is 14 amino acids. Looked up from germline, CDR1 is SGHKS and CDR2 is YYEKEE (reference sequence). Losses at the gene ends were 4 bases for V and 5 bases for J; bases not matched to a gene: 8. As DNA, the CDR3 is TGTGCCAGCAGCCCTCGGACAGGGTGGCACGAGCAGTACTTC. The encoded protein is CASSPRTGWHEQYF.

Ten or more counts support this clonotype. The V call is TRBV12-3 or TRBV12-4, the J call TRBJ2-7, with TRBD2 matching 7 bases. Losses at the gene ends were 5 bases for V and 2 bases for J; bases not matched to a gene: 6. This CDR3 is 14 amino acids long. This chain's CDR3 is CASSQGLDPYEQYF. In nucleotides, the CDR3 is TGTGCCAGCAGTCAAGGACTAGACCCCTACGAGCAGTACTTC.

This clonotype was picked up many times. This chain joins TRBV11-2 and TRBJ1-5; 7 bases fit TRBD1. Germline CDR1 is SGHAT and CDR2 is FQNNGV. The CDR3 length is 15 residues. V shed 5 bases and J 4 bases; nucleotides not matched to a gene: 8. Here the CDR3 reads CASSPGTASNQPQHF. The CDR3, as DNA: TGTGCCAGCAGCCCCGGGACAGCCTCTAATCAGCCCCAGCATTTT.